The 19 T cell receptor beta chains below come from one sample, sequenced in a study of blood T cell repertoires in COVID-19. Sequencing was performed with immunoSEQ multiplex PCR; in TCRdb, only in-frame clones are kept and a portion is missing. The sample lists about 88,000 clones; more than 70% were seen once. Source material: peripheral blood. These receptors all come from a woman in her 70s with acute or convalescent COVID-19.

This chain joins TRBV27 and TRBJ2-1; 9 bases are a match to TRBD2. Germline CDR1 is MNHEY and CDR2 is SMNVEV (reference sequence). V shed 2 bases and J 7 bases; nucleotides not matched to a gene: 9. The CDR3 is 16 amino acids. In DNA, the CDR3 is TGTGCCAGCAGTTTAGAGGGGCTAGCGGGGAAAAATGAGCAGTTCTTC. The encoded protein is CASSLEGLAGKNEQFF.

The rearrangement links TRBV19 to TRBJ2-3; D is perhaps TRBD2 (5 bases). This CDR3 contains 16 residues. CDR1 is LNHDA and CDR2 is SQIVND in the germline V gene (reference sequence). The V and J ends lost 3 bases and 3 bases respectively, with 16 bases between them. The CDR3 spells CASSIYVGAVTDTQYF. The CDR3, as DNA: TGTGCCAGTAGTATTTATGTGGGAGCGGTAACAGATACGCAGTATTTT.

The chain combines TRBV19 with TRBJ2-2, with TRBD2 matching 8 bases. Germline lookup yields CDR1 LNHDA and CDR2 SQIVND (reference sequence). This CDR3 contains 17 residues. V was pared by 2 bases and J by 4 bases, with 9 bases of the junction left unmatched. CDR3 bases: TGTGCCAGTAGTATAAAACCCGGTGGGACTAGCACCGGGGAGCTGTTTTTT. Its translation is CASSIKPGGTSTGELFF.

This clone was recorded only once. The genes are TRBV19 and TRBJ1-2; possibly TRBD1 for D (6 bases). Germline CDR1 and CDR2: LNHDA and SQIVND (reference sequence). V was pared by 4 bases and J by 7 bases, with 16 bases between. There are 14 residues in the CDR3. The CDR3 region is CASSTRGGAPGYTF. The DNA of the CDR3 is TGTGCCAGTAGTACCAGGGGAGGGGCGCCTGGCTACACCTTC.

This clone was seen only a few times. The chain couples TRBV15 to TRBJ2-1; a possible D gene is TRBD1 (5 bases). Germline CDR1 is LNHNV and CDR2 is YYDKDF (reference sequence). This CDR3 has 16 amino acids. Trimming took off 0 bases at V and 7 bases at J, with 16 bases between the two ends. The CDR3 region is CATSRDAQAVGNEQFF. The CDR3 DNA is TGTGCCACCAGCAGAGATGCACAGGCCGTCGGGAATGAGCAGTTCTTC.

The CDR3 region is CASSLRGPLMVNTEAFF. Written as DNA, the CDR3 is TGTGCCAGCAGCCTTAGAGGGCCGTTGATGGTGAACACTGAAGCTTTCTTT. The chain has TRBV5-8 and TRBJ1-1, with D unclear. V gave up 4 bases and J gave up 0 bases, with 19 bases separating them. CDR1 and CDR2 (germline): SGHTS, YDEGEE. The CDR3 totals 17 residues.

By share, this clone ranks as medium-sized. The J gene is TRBJ2-7, the V gene TRBV5-4; perhaps TRBD1 as D (5 bases). Trimming took off 0 bases at V and 5 bases at J, with 9 bases between the two ends. Germline V CDR1 and CDR2: SGHNT, YYREEE (reference sequence). The length of the CDR3 is 13 residues. The DNA for the CDR3 is TGTGCCAGCAGCTTGGGGGGCTCGGACGAGCAGTACGTC. It is translated as CASSLGGSDEQYV.

The chain employs TRBV7-9 and TRBJ2-5; 10 nucleotides line up with TRBD2. From germline, CDR1 is SEHNR and CDR2 FQNEAQ (reference sequence). The CDR3 is 16 residues long. V trimming: 5 bases; J trimming: 1 base; junction bases outside the gene matches: 7. The CDR3 spells CASSPLAGAGQETQYF. The CDR3 DNA is TGTGCCAGCAGCCCGCTAGCGGGAGCTGGCCAAGAGACCCAGTACTTC.

The chain links TRBV12-3 or TRBV12-4 to TRBJ2-1; 7 nucleotides align to TRBD1. The CDR3 has 11 amino acids. J was trimmed by 8 bases and V by 7 bases; bases with no gene match: 2. This chain's CDR3 is CASKQGDEQFF. As DNA, the CDR3 is TGTGCCAGCAAGCAGGGGGATGAGCAGTTCTTC.

The count of this clone is one. The rearrangement uses TRBV7-2 and TRBJ1-4; 10 bases line up with TRBD1. The germline V gene has CDR1 SGHTA and CDR2 FQGNSA. The CDR3 extends over 16 amino acids. Trimming removed 5 bases from V and 8 bases from J; junction bases left unmatched: 11. CDR3 protein: CASSPRLTGGAEKLFF. The CDR3 DNA is TGTGCCAGCAGCCCGCGGCTGACAGGGGGCGCGGAAAAACTGTTTTTT.

The CDR3: CASSPRKPLNTGELFF. The DNA of the CDR3 is TGTGCCAGCAGCCCACGTAAGCCACTGAACACCGGGGAGCTGTTTTTT. This chain connects TRBV5-8 to TRBJ2-2, with D hard to call. V lost 4 bases and J lost 1, with 14 bases in between. The CDR3 length is 16 residues. Germline V CDR1 and CDR2: SGHTS, YDEGEE.

This clone occurred a few times. The V call is TRBV4-1, the J call TRBJ1-3; 9 bases fit TRBD1. J was trimmed by 4 bases and V by 4 bases; bases with no gene match: 14. The CDR3 has 18 residues. Germline-derived CDR1 and CDR2 are MGHRA and YSYEKL. As DNA, the CDR3 is TGCGCCAGCAGCCGTCCCGGGACAGGGCCCGGGGGAGGAAACACCATATATTTT. It translates to CASSRPGTGPGGGNTIYF.

This sequence joins TRBV2 and TRBJ2-1; 9 positions agree with TRBD1. This CDR3 spans 15 amino acids. V dropped 5 bases and J dropped 6; count of bases not matched to a gene: 8. Germline V lookup: CDR1 SNHLY, CDR2 FYNNEI. The CDR3 bases are TGTGCCAGCAGTTATACAGGGGGCGGGAGCAATGAGCAGTTCTTC. Translation gives CASSYTGGGSNEQFF. The complete variable domain, with remaining parts taken from reference TRBV2 and TRBJ2-1, reads EPEVTQTPSHQVTQMGQEVILRCVPISNHLYFYWYRQILGQKVEFLVSFYNNEISEKSEIFDDQFSVERPDGSNFTLKIRSTKLEDSAMYFCASSYTGGGSNEQFFGPGTRLTVL.

The chain uses TRBV27 and TRBJ1-2; TRBD1 aligns across 8 bases. The germline V gene encodes CDR1 MNHEY and CDR2 SMNVEV (reference sequence). With 4 bases clipped from V and 8 bases from J, the junction kept 6 bases outside the gene matches. The CDR3 sequence is 13 residues long. The CDR3 coding sequence is TGTGCCAGCAGTTCCCCGAGGACAGGGGGCTACACCTTC. This sequence encodes CASSSPRTGGYTF.

The chain is built from TRBV27 and TRBJ2-1, with TRBD1 matching 9 bases. After removal of 4 bases from V and 7 bases from J, the junction contained 8 bases not matched to a gene. Per germline, CDR1 MNHEY and CDR2 SMNVEV (reference sequence). The CDR3 is 15 residues long. CDR3 in DNA: TGTGCCAGCAGTTCACCGGGACAGGGTCTTAATGAGCAGTTCTTC. This sequence encodes CASSSPGQGLNEQFF.

The rearrangement uses TRBV28 and TRBJ1-2, with a tentative D call TRBD1 (5 bases). Germline-derived CDR1 and CDR2 are MDHEN and SYDVKM. The CDR3 has 14 amino acids. Trimming cost V 6 bases and J 6 bases, with 17 bases left between them. CDR3 nucleotides: TGTGCCAGCAGCCGCCCAGGGTTTCGGGATGGCTACACCTTC. It codes for CASSRPGFRDGYTF.

This clone has only a few counts. This chain joins TRBV6-5 and TRBJ2-2; 11 nucleotides match TRBD2. Germline lookup yields CDR1 MNHEY and CDR2 SVGAGI. The CDR3 is made up of 16 amino acids. Trimming cost V 3 bases and J 4 bases; bases outside gene matches: 4. The CDR3 DNA follows: TGTGCCAGCAGTTATGCGCTAGCGGGAGGCACCGGGGAGCTGTTTTTT. Translation gives CASSYALAGGTGELFF.

This clone turned up a few times. The V gene is TRBV5-5, the J gene TRBJ2-2; 7 bases line up with TRBD1. There are 14 residues in the CDR3. Trimming removed 4 bases from V and 6 bases from J; junction bases left unmatched: 6. CDR1 is SGHKS and CDR2 is YYEKEE in the germline V gene (reference sequence). The DNA of the CDR3 is TGTGCCAGCAGCCTCCAACAGGGGTCCGGGGAGCTGTTTTTT. It translates to CASSLQQGSGELFF.

This clone was found once. V gene TRBV6-1 combines with J gene TRBJ1-5; TRBD1 matches 7 bases. CDR1 MNHNS and CDR2 SASEGT come from the germline V gene. V was pared by 0 bases and J by 7 bases, with 3 bases of the junction left unmatched. This CDR3 region has 14 residues. The CDR3 loop is CASSEAPGGQPQHF. CDR3 DNA: TGTGCCAGCAGTGAAGCCCCAGGGGGGCAGCCCCAGCATTTT.